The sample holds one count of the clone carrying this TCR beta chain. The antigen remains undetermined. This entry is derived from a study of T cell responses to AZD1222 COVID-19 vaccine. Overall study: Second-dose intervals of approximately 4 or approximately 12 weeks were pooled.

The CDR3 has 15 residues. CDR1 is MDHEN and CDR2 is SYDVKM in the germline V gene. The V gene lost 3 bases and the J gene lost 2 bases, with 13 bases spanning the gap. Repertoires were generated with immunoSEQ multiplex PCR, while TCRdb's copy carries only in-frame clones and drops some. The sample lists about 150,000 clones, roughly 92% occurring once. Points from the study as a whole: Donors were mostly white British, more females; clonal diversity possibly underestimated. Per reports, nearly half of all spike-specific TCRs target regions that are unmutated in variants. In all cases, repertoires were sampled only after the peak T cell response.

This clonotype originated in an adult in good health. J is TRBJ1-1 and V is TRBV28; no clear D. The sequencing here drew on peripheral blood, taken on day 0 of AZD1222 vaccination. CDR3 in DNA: TGTGCCAGCAGTTTCCGAGGCAGACCCAACACTGAAGCTTTCTTT. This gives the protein CASSFRGRPNTEAFF.